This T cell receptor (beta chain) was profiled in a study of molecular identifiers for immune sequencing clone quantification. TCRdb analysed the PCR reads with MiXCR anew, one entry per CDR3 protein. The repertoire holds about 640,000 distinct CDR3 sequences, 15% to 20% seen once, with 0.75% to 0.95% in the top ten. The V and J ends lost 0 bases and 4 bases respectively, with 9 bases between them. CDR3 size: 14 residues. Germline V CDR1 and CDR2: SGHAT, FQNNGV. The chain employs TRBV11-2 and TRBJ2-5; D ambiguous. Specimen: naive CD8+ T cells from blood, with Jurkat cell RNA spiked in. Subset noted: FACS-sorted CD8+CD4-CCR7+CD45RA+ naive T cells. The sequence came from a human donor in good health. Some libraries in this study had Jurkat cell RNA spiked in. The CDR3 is CASSLEGFRETQYF. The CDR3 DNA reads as TGTGCCAGCAGCTTAGAGGGTTTCCGAGAGACCCAGTACTTC.